The clone carrying this T cell receptor (beta chain) was counted a single time. The antigen is not known. The data are from a study of shared clonotypes between healthy human individuals. Naive CD8 populations comprised CD45RO-negative cells positively selected for CCR7, excluding terminally differentiated effector memory CD45RA+ cells. Study-level results: Generation of non-shared clonotypes was less probable than generation of clonotypes shared by all four donors. Rarefaction revealed incomplete sorted-subset sequencing despite large depth.

As handled by the study authors: ImmunoSEQ gave junction-only sequences without quality scores, so filtering differed. TCRdb keeps only in-frame clones here, not all; method: immunoSEQ multiplex PCR. From that table come the V and J calls and clone size; the DNA was used to work out D and trimming. The data show millions of clones, about 94% seen once. CDR3 length: 14 amino acids. Germline V gives CDR1 MDHEN, CDR2 SYDVKM. V was pared by 5 bases and J by 1 base, with 11 bases between. Input material: naive CD8+ T cells sorted from blood. V gene TRBV28 combines with J gene TRBJ2-5; D unclear. The origin of this receptor is a man between 18 and 35 years old in good health. The CDR3 here is CASSTYGSQETQYF. In DNA form, the CDR3 reads TGTGCCAGCAGTACCTACGGAAGCCAAGAGACCCAGTACTTC.